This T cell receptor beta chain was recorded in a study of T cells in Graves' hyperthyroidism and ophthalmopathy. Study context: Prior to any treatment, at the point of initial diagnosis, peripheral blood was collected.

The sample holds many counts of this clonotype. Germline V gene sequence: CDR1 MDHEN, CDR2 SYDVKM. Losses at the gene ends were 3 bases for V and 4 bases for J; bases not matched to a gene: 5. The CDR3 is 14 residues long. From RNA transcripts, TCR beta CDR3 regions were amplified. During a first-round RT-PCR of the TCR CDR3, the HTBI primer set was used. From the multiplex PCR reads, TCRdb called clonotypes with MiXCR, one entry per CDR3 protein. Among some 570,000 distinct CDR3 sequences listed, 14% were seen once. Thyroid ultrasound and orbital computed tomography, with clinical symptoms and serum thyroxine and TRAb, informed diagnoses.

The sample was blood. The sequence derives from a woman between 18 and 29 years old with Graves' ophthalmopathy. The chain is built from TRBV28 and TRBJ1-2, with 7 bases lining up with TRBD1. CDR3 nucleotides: TGTGCCAGCAGTTTTAGGGGGCTGGGCTATGGCTACACCTTC. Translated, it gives CASSFRGLGYGYTF.